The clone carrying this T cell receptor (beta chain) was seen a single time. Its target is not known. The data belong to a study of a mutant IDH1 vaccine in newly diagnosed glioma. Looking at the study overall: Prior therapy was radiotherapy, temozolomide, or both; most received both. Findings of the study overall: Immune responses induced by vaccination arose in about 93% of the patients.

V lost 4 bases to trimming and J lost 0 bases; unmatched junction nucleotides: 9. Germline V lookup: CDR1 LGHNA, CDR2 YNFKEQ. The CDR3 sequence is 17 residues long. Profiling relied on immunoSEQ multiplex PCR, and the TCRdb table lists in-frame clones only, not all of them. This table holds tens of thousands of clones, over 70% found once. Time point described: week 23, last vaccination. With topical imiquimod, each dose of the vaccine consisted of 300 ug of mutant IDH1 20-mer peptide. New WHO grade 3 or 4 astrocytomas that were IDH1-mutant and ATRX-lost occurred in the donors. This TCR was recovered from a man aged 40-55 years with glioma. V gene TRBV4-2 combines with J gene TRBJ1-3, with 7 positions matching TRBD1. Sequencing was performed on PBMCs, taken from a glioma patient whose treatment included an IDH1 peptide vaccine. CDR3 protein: CASSPRPGQSSGNTIYF. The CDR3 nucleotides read TGTGCCAGCAGCCCTCGCCCGGGACAGAGCTCTGGAAACACCATATATTTT.